This T cell receptor beta chain appears in the sequencing data of a study of radiotherapy plus CTLA-4 blockade in lung cancer. The CDR3 has 14 amino acids. Trimming left V 5 bases short and J 0 bases short, with 8 bases between. CDR1 and CDR2 (germline): MNHNY, SVGAGI (reference sequence). Patients in the study, people with chemo-refractory metastatic non-small-cell lung cancer, received focal radiation plus ipilimumab CTLA-4 blockade. The protocol was immunoSEQ multiplex PCR, while the TCRdb copy is restricted to in-frame clones and leaves out a portion. The table shows 40,000 to 45,000 clones, with roughly 70% occurring only once.

This clonotype was obtained from a human donor with non-small cell lung cancer who had stable disease on radiotherapy plus ipilimumab. Sequenced here: peripheral blood, sampled from a patient treated with radiotherapy plus ipilimumab. The chain is built from TRBV6-6 and TRBJ1-5; no firm D call. CDR3 region: CASSNPGSNQPQHF. The CDR3 bases are TGTGCCAGCAGTAATCCGGGTAGCAATCAGCCCCAGCATTTT.